Presented here are 2 T cell receptor beta chains from one specimen sequenced in a study of T cell repertoires in cytomegalovirus infection. These receptors lack a known antigen. TCRdb redid the calling of the reads with MiXCR, one entry per CDR3 protein. The repertoire includes approximately 770,000 distinct CDR3 sequences, 25% to 30% of them detected once, and around 12% sits in the top ten. Sequencing used cultured CD8+ T cells from PBMCs, obtained from culture after CMV antigen stimulation. All receptors derive from a human donor in good health (CMV status not recorded). Some clones in this sample may be carry-over from other donors' samples.

In this sample, this clonotype turned up many times. The genes are TRBV7-6 and TRBJ1-3; D not resolved. This CDR3 has 14 amino acids. Germline V gene data show CDR1 as SGHVS and CDR2 as FNYEAQ. V lost 2 bases and J lost 2, with 7 bases in between. DNA of the CDR3: TGTGCCAGCAGCTTACTCGGAGCTGGAAACACCATATATTTT. It specifies CASSLLGAGNTIYF.

On this clonotype itself: A much larger clone lies one base from this, so it may be a read error. The chain carries TRBV7-2 and TRBJ2-5; tentatively, D is TRBD2 (5 bases). Germline-derived CDR1 and CDR2 are SGHTA and FQGNSA. The CDR3 loop spans 15 amino acids. CDR3 sequence reads: CAGSLIDYPGETQYF. CDR3 sequence (DNA): TGTGCCGGCAGCTTAATCGACTACCCGGGGGAGACCCAGTACTTC.